The rows below give T cell receptor beta chains drawn from one sample of a study of blood T cells in healthy people across ages. MiXCR, run by TCRdb on the 5' RACE reads, gives a single entry per CDR3 protein. The sample has 800,000 or so distinct CDR3 sequences; about 45% are singletons. Sequencing was done on a sample of blood. Every receptor here comes from a man older than 75 in good health. Both conserved end residues are part of each CDR3. A D gene is named only where the DNA matches it firmly. The size field is filled for only some rows; it gives once, few, many or a size class.

clone size: .; J gene: TRBJ2-1; V gene: TRBV20-1; D gene: .; CDR3 DNA: TGCAGTGCTACTCGGGGTTACAATGAGCAGTTCTTC; CDR3 protein: CSATRGYNEQFF
clone size: once; J gene: TRBJ1-5; V gene: TRBV7-2; D gene: .; CDR3 DNA: TGTGCCAGCAGCTTCCGACCCGATGGGGTCCGCAATCAGCCCCAGCATTTT; CDR3 protein: CASSFRPDGVRNQPQHF
clone size: .; J gene: TRBJ2-7; V gene: TRBV12-3/TRBV12-4; D gene: .; CDR3 DNA: TGTGCCAGCAGTTTATCGGGACCGGGCGGGCCAGGGTGGCAGTACTTC; CDR3 protein: CASSLSGPGGPGWQYF
clone size: .; J gene: TRBJ1-5; V gene: TRBV7-6; D gene: .; CDR3 DNA: TGTGCCAGCAGCTTAGCGAGAGAAGATCAACCCCAGCATTTT; CDR3 protein: CASSLAREDQPQHF
clone size: .; J gene: TRBJ2-4; V gene: TRBV25-1; D gene: .; CDR3 DNA: TGTGCCAGCAGTCAGACGCAGGAGGGGGAGCAGTACTTC; CDR3 protein: CASSQTQEGEQYF
clone size: many; J gene: TRBJ2-1; V gene: TRBV5-1; D gene: TRBD1; CDR3 DNA: TGCGCCAGCAGCTTAACCGGGACAGGGAATAATGAGCAGTTCTTC; CDR3 protein: CASSLTGTGNNEQFF
clone size: few; J gene: TRBJ2-1; V gene: TRBV6-5; D gene: .; CDR3 DNA: TGTGCCAGCAGTTTGACTGTCTCCTACAATGAGCAGTTCTTC; CDR3 protein: CASSLTVSYNEQFF
clone size: few; J gene: TRBJ2-1; V gene: TRBV7-3; D gene: TRBD2; CDR3 DNA: TGTGCCAGCAGCTTAACGTCGTGGACTAGCGGAAACAATGAGCAGTTCTTC; CDR3 protein: CASSLTSWTSGNNEQFF
clone size: many; J gene: TRBJ1-2; V gene: TRBV12-3/TRBV12-4; D gene: .; CDR3 DNA: TGTGCCAGCAGTTTGGGCAGCAACTATGGCTACACCTTC; CDR3 protein: CASSLGSNYGYTF
clone size: .; J gene: TRBJ1-2; V gene: TRBV21-1; D gene: .; CDR3 DNA: TGTGCCAGCAGCAAGGGAGGGGGGGCCGCAACTTATGGCTACACCTTC; CDR3 protein: CASSKGGGAATYGYTF
clone size: .; J gene: TRBJ2-7; V gene: TRBV24-1; D gene: .; CDR3 DNA: TGTGCCACCATATCACTGTTTCGAGAGTTTGGTTATTATTCCTACAATGAGCAGTACTTC; CDR3 protein: CATISLFREFGYYSYNEQYF
clone size: .; J gene: TRBJ2-7; V gene: TRBV7-9; D gene: .; CDR3 DNA: TGTGCCAGCAGCCCCAGGGCGGGGCAAGTCTCCTACGAGCAGTACTTC; CDR3 protein: CASSPRAGQVSYEQYF
clone size: .; J gene: TRBJ2-2; V gene: TRBV12-3/TRBV12-4; D gene: .; CDR3 DNA: TGTGCCAGCAGTGCCGGAGGAGTTGGGAACACCGGGGAGCTGTTTTTT; CDR3 protein: CASSAGGVGNTGELFF
clone size: few; J gene: TRBJ2-3; V gene: TRBV6-1; D gene: TRBD2; CDR3 DNA: TGTGCCAGCAGTGAAGATGCGGGAGTACCCACAGATACGCAGTATTTT; CDR3 protein: CASSEDAGVPTDTQYF
clone size: .; J gene: TRBJ2-3; V gene: TRBV4-3; D gene: TRBD1; CDR3 DNA: TGCGCCAGCAGCCAGGACAGGGGGAATACGCAGTATTTT; CDR3 protein: CASSQDRGNTQYF
clone size: .; J gene: TRBJ2-7; V gene: TRBV5-1; D gene: TRBD2; CDR3 DNA: TGCGCCAGCAGCTTGCTCGCAGCGGGGAACTCCTACGAGCAGTACTTC; CDR3 protein: CASSLLAAGNSYEQYF
clone size: few; J gene: TRBJ2-5; V gene: TRBV5-1; D gene: TRBD2; CDR3 DNA: TGCGCCAGCATTGTGGGACTAGCGGGAGTAGAGACCCAGTACTTC; CDR3 protein: CASIVGLAGVETQYF
clone size: few; J gene: TRBJ2-1; V gene: TRBV29-1; D gene: .; CDR3 DNA: TGCAGCGTTGACCTGGAATTTGAGCAGTTCTTC; CDR3 protein: CSVDLEFEQFF
clone size: .; J gene: TRBJ2-3; V gene: TRBV4-1; D gene: .; CDR3 DNA: TGCGCCAGCAGCCAGGAGGGACAAGATACGCAGTATTTT; CDR3 protein: CASSQEGQDTQYF
clone size: .; J gene: TRBJ1-4; V gene: TRBV5-1; D gene: .; CDR3 DNA: TGCGCCAGCAGCTTGGCCGGGGTCGAAAAACTGTTTTTT; CDR3 protein: CASSLAGVEKLFF
clone size: few; J gene: TRBJ2-3; V gene: TRBV4-1; D gene: TRBD2; CDR3 DNA: TGCGCCAGCAGCCCCAAGTATCCGGGGGGAGCCACAGATACGCAGTATTTT; CDR3 protein: CASSPKYPGGATDTQYF
clone size: .; J gene: TRBJ2-1; V gene: TRBV20-1; D gene: TRBD2; CDR3 DNA: TGCAGTGCTAGACCTAGCGGGAAAACCTACAATGAGCAGTTCTTC; CDR3 protein: CSARPSGKTYNEQFF
clone size: .; J gene: TRBJ2-3; V gene: TRBV13; D gene: TRBD1; CDR3 DNA: TGTGCCAGCAGCTTGAGGGGGACAGGGACGCTCGATACGCAGTATTTT; CDR3 protein: CASSLRGTGTLDTQYF